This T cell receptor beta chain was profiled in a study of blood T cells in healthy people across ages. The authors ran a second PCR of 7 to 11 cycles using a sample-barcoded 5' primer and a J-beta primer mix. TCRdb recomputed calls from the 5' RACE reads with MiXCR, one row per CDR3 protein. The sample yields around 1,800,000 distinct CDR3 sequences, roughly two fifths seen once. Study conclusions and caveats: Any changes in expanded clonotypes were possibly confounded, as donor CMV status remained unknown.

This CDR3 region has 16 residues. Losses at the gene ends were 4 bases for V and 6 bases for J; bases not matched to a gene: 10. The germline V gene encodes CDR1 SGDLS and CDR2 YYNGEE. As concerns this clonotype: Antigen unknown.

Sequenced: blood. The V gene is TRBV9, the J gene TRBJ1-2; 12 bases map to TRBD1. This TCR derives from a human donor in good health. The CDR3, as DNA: TGTGCCAGCAGCCCAACCGGGACAGGGGGCGCGCATGGCTACACCTTC. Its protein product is CASSPTGTGGAHGYTF.